The 2 T cell receptor beta chains presented below share a single source sample, sequenced in a study of blood T cell repertoires in COVID-19. Sequencing was performed with immunoSEQ multiplex PCR; in TCRdb, only in-frame clones are kept and a portion is missing. The sample yields 200,000 to 250,000 clones, around 85% seen once. The sample taken for sequencing was PBMCs or T cells enriched from blood (not recorded which). The receptors derive from a woman aged 45 to 65 in a cohort exposed to, infected with or recovered from COVID-19 (not recorded which).

The V call is TRBV27, the J call TRBJ1-1; D call uncertain. V lost 5 bases and J lost 1, with 11 bases in between. CDR1 MNHEY and CDR2 SMNVEV come from the germline V gene (reference sequence). The CDR3 contains 14 residues. This chain's CDR3 is CASSKPSGNTEAFF. The DNA of the CDR3 is TGTGCCAGCAGTAAACCCTCCGGGAACACTGAAGCTTTCTTT.

V usage is TRBV5-4 and J usage is TRBJ2-3; the match to TRBD2 covers 11 bases. Trimming at V came to 1 base and at J to 2 bases, leaving 6 bases not matched to a gene. The CDR3 loop spans 17 amino acids. The germline V gene encodes CDR1 SGHNT and CDR2 YYREEE (reference sequence). The CDR3 region is CASSLKLAGGVTDTQYF. CDR3 sequence (DNA): TGTGCCAGCAGCTTGAAATTAGCGGGGGGGGTCACAGATACGCAGTATTTT.